A selection of T cell receptor beta chains follows, all from one sample in a study of cytomegalovirus exposure and HLA in healthy donors. Profiled with immunoSEQ multiplex PCR; TCRdb holds only in-frame clones, not every one. The data show 100,000 or so clones, about 75% seen once. What was sequenced was PBMCs. All receptors derive from a male donor in good health and CMV-seropositive. The CDR3 runs from the conserved cysteine through the conserved F or W. Each record gives: J gene, D gene, clone size, V gene, CDR3 protein, CDR3 DNA. A D gene is named only where the DNA matches it firmly. Rows may omit the clone size; those that give it use once, few, many or a size class.

TRBJ2-1 | . | . | TRBV15 | CATSRRDSGEQFF | TGTGCCACCAGCAGACGGGATTCGGGTGAGCAGTTCTTC
TRBJ1-4 | . | . | TRBV7-2 | CASSGGHSTNEKLFF | TGTGCCAGCAGCGGCGGGCACTCAACTAATGAAAAACTGTTTTTT
TRBJ1-1 | TRBD1 | few | TRBV2 | CASTEPMGQGARDTEAFF | TGTGCCAGCACCGAACCTATGGGACAGGGGGCGAGGGACACTGAAGCTTTCTTT
TRBJ2-3 | TRBD2 | . | TRBV4-2 | CASSQDRTGGTNTDTQYF | TGTGCCAGCAGCCAAGATAGGACGGGGGGGACCAACACAGATACGCAGTATTTT
TRBJ2-2 | . | once | TRBV6-6 | CASSYSLAGELFF | TGTGCCAGCAGTTACTCACTGGCCGGGGAGCTGTTTTTT
TRBJ1-3 | . | . | TRBV19 | CASMAGGANSGNTIYF | TGTGCCAGTATGGCGGGGGGAGCGAACTCTGGAAACACCATATATTTT
TRBJ1-2 | TRBD1 | . | TRBV5-1 | CASSQDPGQVGGYTF | TGCGCCAGCAGCCAAGACCCGGGACAGGTAGGCGGCTACACCTTC
TRBJ2-7 | . | . | TRBV28 | CASSPQVAAAYEQYF | TGTGCCAGCAGCCCACAGGTAGCCGCTGCCTACGAGCAGTACTTC
TRBJ1-5 | TRBD1 | . | TRBV7-2 | CASSLEGGGNNQPQHF | TGTGCCAGCAGCTTAGAAGGAGGGGGCAACAATCAGCCCCAGCATTTT
TRBJ2-6 | . | few | TRBV5-1 | CASSYSSGANVLTF | TGCGCCAGCAGCTACAGCTCTGGGGCCAACGTCCTGACTTTC
TRBJ2-6 | . | few | TRBV5-1 | CASSRQTGNSGANVLTF | TGCGCCAGCAGCAGGCAGACAGGAAACTCTGGGGCCAACGTCCTGACTTTC
TRBJ1-1 | . | . | TRBV11-2 | CASSLAGGNTEAFF | TGTGCCAGCAGCTTAGCCGGAGGAAACACTGAAGCTTTCTTT
TRBJ1-6 | TRBD1 | few | TRBV4-2 | CASSQDAGTGSSPLHF | TGTGCCAGCAGCCAAGACGCCGGGACAGGGAGTTCACCCCTCCACTTT